This T cell receptor beta chain was captured in a study of blood T cell repertoires in COVID-19. Study in general: Whether acute or convalescent, the COVID-19 samples came from the United States, Italy and Spain.

This clone was seen only once. Other nucleotide sequences in the sample specify the same CDR3. Original methodology: Nucleated cell counts were estimated from reference gene primer amplification. The method was immunoSEQ multiplex PCR; TCRdb's version includes in-frame clones alone and lacks a portion of them. V and J calls plus clone size are reproduced from that table; the DNA served to infer D and trimming. Seen here are fewer than 300,000 clones, around 87% observed once, and the top ten hold 2% to 3%. With 3 bases removed from V and 1 base from J, the gap between germline ends came to 7 bases. The CDR3 has 12 amino acids. Germline loops: CDR1 DFQATT, CDR2 SNEGSKA (reference sequence).

This TCR came from a woman aged 45-65 years with acute or convalescent COVID-19. Sequencing used peripheral blood. This chain connects TRBV20-1 to TRBJ2-7; D is possibly TRBD1 (5 bases). CDR3 amino acids: CSASTGSYEQYF. As DNA, the CDR3 is TGCAGTGCTAGTACAGGTTCCTACGAGCAGTACTTC.